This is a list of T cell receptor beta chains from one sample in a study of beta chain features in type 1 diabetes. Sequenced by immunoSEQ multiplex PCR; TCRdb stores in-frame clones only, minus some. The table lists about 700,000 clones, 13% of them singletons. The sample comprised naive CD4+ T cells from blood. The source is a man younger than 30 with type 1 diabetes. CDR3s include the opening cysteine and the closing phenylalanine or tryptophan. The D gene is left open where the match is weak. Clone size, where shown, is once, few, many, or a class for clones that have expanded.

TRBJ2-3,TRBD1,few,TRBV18,TGTGCCAGCTTCACCAGGACAGGCAACTCGGGAGATACGCAGTATTTT,CASFTRTGNSGDTQYF
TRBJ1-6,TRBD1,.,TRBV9,TGTGCCAGCAGCGTAGAGGGGACAGGGGATTCACCCCTCCACTTT,CASSVEGTGDSPLHF
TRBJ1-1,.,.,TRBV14,TGTGCCAGCAACCACCAGGTCAACACTGAAGCTTTCTTT,CASNHQVNTEAFF
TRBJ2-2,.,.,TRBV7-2,TGTGCCAGCAGCGCCTGGACCACCGGGGAGCTGTTTTTT,CASSAWTTGELFF
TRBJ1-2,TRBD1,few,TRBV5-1,TGCGCCAGCAGCTTGGCAGACAGGGGGAACTATGGCTACACCTTC,CASSLADRGNYGYTF
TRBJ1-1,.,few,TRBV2,TGTGCCAGCAGTGAAGTAGTCGGTCCTATGAACACTGAAGCTTTCTTT,CASSEVVGPMNTEAFF
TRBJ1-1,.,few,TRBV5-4,TGTGCCAGCAGCCACCGGGACGTACTTTTAGTTGCTTTCTTT,CASSHRDVLLVAFF
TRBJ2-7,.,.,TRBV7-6,TGTGCCAGCAGCTTAACCAGGACGGCCTCCTACGAGCAGTACTTC,CASSLTRTASYEQYF
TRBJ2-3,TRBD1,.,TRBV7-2,TGTGCCAGCAGCGTCGACAGGGTCCGAAGCACAGATACGCAGTATTTT,CASSVDRVRSTDTQYF
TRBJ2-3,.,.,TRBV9,TGTGCCAGCAGCCCGAGCACAGATACGCAGTATTTT,CASSPSTDTQYF
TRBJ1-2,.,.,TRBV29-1,TGCAGCGTTGAAACCGGGGGCGTTGGCTACACCTTC,CSVETGGVGYTF
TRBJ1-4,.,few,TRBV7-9,TGTGCCAGCAGCTTAGGCACAGGGCCAACTAATGAAAAACTGTTTTTT,CASSLGTGPTNEKLFF
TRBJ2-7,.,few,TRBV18,TGTGCCAGCTCCCCGCAAACCTACGAGCAGTACTTC,CASSPQTYEQYF
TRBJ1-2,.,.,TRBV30,TGTGCCTGGAGGCTCCGCGGGGGCTTCGACTATGGCTACACCTTC,CAWRLRGGFDYGYTF
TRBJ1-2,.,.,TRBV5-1,TGCGCCAGCAGCTTGAACACTCCCCCATCCTATGGCTACACCTTC,CASSLNTPPSYGYTF
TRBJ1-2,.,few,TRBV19,TGTGCCAGTAGTATCTCGGGTAACTATGGCTACACCTTC,CASSISGNYGYTF
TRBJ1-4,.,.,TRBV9,TGTGCCAGCAGCGAGGGACAAGGGCTGAATGAAAAACTGTTTTTT,CASSEGQGLNEKLFF
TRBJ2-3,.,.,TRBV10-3,TGTGCCATCAGTGAGGGGACTGGGGGCTCGACAGATACGCAGTATTTT,CAISEGTGGSTDTQYF
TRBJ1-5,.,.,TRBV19,TGTGCCAGTAGTATTTCAGGGTCAGGGCAGCCCCAGCATTTT,CASSISGSGQPQHF
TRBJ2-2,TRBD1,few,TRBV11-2,TGTGCCAGCAGCCGACTCGGGACAGGAACCACCGGGGAGCTGTTTTTT,CASSRLGTGTTGELFF
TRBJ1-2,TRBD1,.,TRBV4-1,TGCGCCAGCAGCCCCACAGGGGACCTCCATGGCTACACCTTC,CASSPTGDLHGYTF
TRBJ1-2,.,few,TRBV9,TGTGCCAGCAGCGTAGTGGGCAGCCCAAACTATGGCTACACCTTC,CASSVVGSPNYGYTF
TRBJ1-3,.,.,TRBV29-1,TGCAGCGTCGAGCGGGGGACGGGAAACACCATATATTTT,CSVERGTGNTIYF
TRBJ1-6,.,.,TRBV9,TGTGCCAGCAGCGTAGTCGGCTCCTATAATTCACCCCTCCACTTT,CASSVVGSYNSPLHF
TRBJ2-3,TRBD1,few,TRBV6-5,TGTGCCAGCAGCTCCGGGACAGGGGGAACAGATACGCAGTATTTT,CASSSGTGGTDTQYF
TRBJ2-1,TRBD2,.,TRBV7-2,TGTGCCAGCAGCTTAGCCTCAAGCGGGACCTACAATGAGCAGTTCTTC,CASSLASSGTYNEQFF
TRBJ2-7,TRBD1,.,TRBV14,TGTGCCAGCAGCCGAGCAACAGGGGTGCGGGAGCAGTACTTC,CASSRATGVREQYF
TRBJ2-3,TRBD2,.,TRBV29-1,TGCAGCGTCCCCGGGGGGGCCGGCACAGATACGCAGTATTTT,CSVPGGAGTDTQYF
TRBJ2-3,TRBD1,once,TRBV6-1,TGTGCCAGCAGTCGGACAGGGTCTATGGATACGCAGTATTTT,CASSRTGSMDTQYF
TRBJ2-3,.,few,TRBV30,TGTGCCTGGGGGTTTGTATGGGGTGATACGCAGTATTTT,CAWGFVWGDTQYF
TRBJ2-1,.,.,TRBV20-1,TGCAGTGCCATTGGTTACAATGAGCAGTTCTTC,CSAIGYNEQFF
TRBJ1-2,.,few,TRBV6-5,TGTGCCAGCAGTTACGGGCGTCTCGAACATAACTATGGCTACACCTTC,CASSYGRLEHNYGYTF
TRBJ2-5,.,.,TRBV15,TGTGCCACCAGCAGAGGTGGATCCCAAGAGACCCAGTACTTC,CATSRGGSQETQYF